This is a list of T cell receptor beta chains from one sample in a study of long-term antiretroviral therapy in people with HIV. Profiled with immunoSEQ multiplex PCR; TCRdb holds only in-frame clones, not every one. This table holds about 35,000 clones, around 94% found once. This material consisted of unsorted PBMCs, taken 4.1 years after starting antiretroviral therapy. Receptors were obtained from a woman aged 50 to 60 with HIV. Each CDR3 is given with its conserved first and last residue. Fields, in order: D gene, J gene, V gene, clone size, CDR3 length, CDR3 protein, CDR3 DNA. D genes are given only for firm matches. Expanded clones are given a class, and other clones once, few, many or no size at all.

TRBD2	TRBJ2-1	TRBV5-1	NA	19	CASSFIGGTSGGAGNEQFF	TGCGCCAGCAGCTTCATAGGCGGGACTAGCGGGGGGGCCGGCAATGAGCAGTTCTTC
NA	TRBJ1-1	TRBV2	once	13	CASRRDQDTEAFF	TGTGCCAGCAGAAGGGACCAGGACACTGAAGCTTTCTTT
NA	TRBJ1-2	TRBV7-2	NA	13	CASSLRGGQGYTF	TGTGCCAGCAGCTTGAGGGGGGGGCAAGGCTACACCTTC
NA	TRBJ1-6	TRBV11-1	NA	15	CASSLGAGDNSPLHF	TGTGCCAGCAGCTTAGGGGCAGGAGATAATTCACCCCTCCACTTT
NA	TRBJ2-5	TRBV7-2	once	15	CASSLEQGPQETQYF	TGTGCCAGCAGCTTAGAACAGGGCCCCCAAGAGACCCAGTACTTC
NA	TRBJ1-1	TRBV9	NA	13	CASSGLGSTEAFF	TGTGCCAGCAGCGGCCTCGGGAGCACTGAAGCTTTCTTT
NA	TRBJ2-7	TRBV6-1	NA	15	CASSNAGPPAYEQYF	TGTGCCAGCAGTAACGCGGGACCGCCGGCCTACGAGCAGTACTTC
TRBD1	TRBJ1-4	TRBV25-1	NA	17	CASSESGTGGFNEKLFF	TGTGCCAGCAGTGAGTCCGGGACAGGGGGCTTTAATGAAAAACTGTTTTTT
NA	TRBJ2-7	TRBV7-2	NA	15	CASSWTGTPTYEQYF	TGTGCCAGCAGCTGGACCGGGACACCGACCTACGAGCAGTACTTC
NA	TRBJ2-7	TRBV19	NA	15	CASSGRGGQIYEQYF	TGTGCCAGTAGTGGCCGGGGAGGACAGATCTACGAGCAGTACTTC
TRBD1	TRBJ2-7	TRBV4-3	NA	16	CASSQDLGQGAREQYF	TGCGCCAGCAGCCAAGATCTCGGACAGGGGGCACGGGAGCAGTACTTC
NA	TRBJ1-2	TRBV9	NA	15	CASSVGSGGNYGYTF	TGTGCCAGCAGCGTAGGTTCGGGCGGGAACTATGGCTACACCTTC
NA	TRBJ1-6	TRBV19	NA	14	CASSIPGEGTPLHF	TGTGCCAGTAGTATCCCAGGGGAAGGGACACCCCTCCACTTT
TRBD1	TRBJ1-2	TRBV7-6	NA	16	CASSTLGAGGFYGYTF	TGTGCCAGCAGCACCCTGGGGGCAGGGGGATTCTATGGCTACACCTTC
NA	TRBJ2-2	TRBV5-4	NA	13	CASSLPGAGELFF	TGTGCCAGCAGCTTACCGGGGGCCGGGGAGCTGTTTTTT
TRBD1	TRBJ2-2	TRBV2	NA	16	CASSEASGGFAGELFF	TGTGCCAGCAGTGAAGCCTCAGGGGGTTTCGCCGGGGAGCTGTTTTTT
NA	TRBJ2-7	TRBV5-5	NA	15	CASSRDGGTSYEQYF	TGTGCCAGCAGCCGGGACGGAGGGACTTCGTACGAGCAGTACTTC
NA	TRBJ2-5	TRBV7-9	NA	15	CASSPRVGAGETQYF	TGTGCCAGCAGCCCAAGGGTTGGCGCGGGGGAGACCCAGTACTTC
TRBD2	TRBJ2-1	TRBV7-9	NA	15	CASSLDGGYYNEQFF	TGTGCCAGCAGCTTGGACGGGGGGTATTACAATGAGCAGTTCTTC
TRBD1	TRBJ1-2	TRBV4-1	NA	13	CASSLDRGRGYTF	TGCGCCAGCAGCCTCGACAGGGGTCGTGGCTACACCTTC